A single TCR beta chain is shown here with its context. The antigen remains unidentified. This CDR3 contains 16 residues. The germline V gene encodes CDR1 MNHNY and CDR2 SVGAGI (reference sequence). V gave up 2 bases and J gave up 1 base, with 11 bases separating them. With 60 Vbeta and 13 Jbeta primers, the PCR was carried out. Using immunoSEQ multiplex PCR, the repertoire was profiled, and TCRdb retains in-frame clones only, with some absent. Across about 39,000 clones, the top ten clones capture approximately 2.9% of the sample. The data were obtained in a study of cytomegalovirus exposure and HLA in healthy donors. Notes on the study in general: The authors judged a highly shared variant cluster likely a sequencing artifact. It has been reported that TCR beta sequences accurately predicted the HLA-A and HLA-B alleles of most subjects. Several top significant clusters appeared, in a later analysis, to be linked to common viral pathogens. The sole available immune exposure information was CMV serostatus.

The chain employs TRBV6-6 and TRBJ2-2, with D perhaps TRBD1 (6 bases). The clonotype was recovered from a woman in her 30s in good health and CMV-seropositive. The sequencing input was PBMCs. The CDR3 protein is CASSYPPGQNTGELFF. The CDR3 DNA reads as TGTGCCAGCAGTTACCCCCCGGGACAGAACACCGGGGAGCTGTTTTTT.